Listed below are T cell receptor beta chains from one sample, sequenced in a study of blood T cell repertoires in COVID-19. The assay was immunoSEQ multiplex PCR, and TCRdb's table has in-frame clones only and misses some. The sample records roughly 380,000 clones, about 90% being singletons. Sequenced material: PBMCs or T cells enriched from blood (not recorded which). The receptors originated from a woman aged 25 to 39 who had recovered from COVID-19. Both conserved end residues are part of each CDR3. D genes are given only for firm matches. A clone size is listed for some rows: how often the clone was seen (once, few, many), or a class if it is expanded.

clone size,J gene,D gene,V gene,CDR3 DNA,CDR3 protein
NA,TRBJ1-2,NA,TRBV5-8,TGTGCCAGCAGCCCGGGAGAACTCTATGGCTACACCTTC,CASSPGELYGYTF
NA,TRBJ2-7,NA,TRBV29-1,TGCAGCGTCTGGACAGGAGGGTTATACGAGCAGTACTTC,CSVWTGGLYEQYF
NA,TRBJ1-4,TRBD1,TRBV11-2,TGTGCCAGCAGCTACGGACAGGGGAGAGAAAAACTGTTTTTT,CASSYGQGREKLFF
NA,TRBJ2-5,TRBD1,TRBV6-5,TGTGCCAGCAGTTTGAGGACAGGGTCAGGGGAGACCCAGTACTTC,CASSLRTGSGETQYF
NA,TRBJ1-1,NA,TRBV7-9,TGTGCCAGCAGCTTACCGTCGGGTTCTGGAGCTTTCTTT,CASSLPSGSGAFF
NA,TRBJ1-2,NA,TRBV11-2,TGTGCCAGCAGCTTAGTGGCAGGTTGGCATGGCTACACCTTC,CASSLVAGWHGYTF
NA,TRBJ2-1,NA,TRBV6-6,TGTGCCAGCAGCCGGTCCTTGTACAATGAGCAGTTCTTC,CASSRSLYNEQFF
NA,TRBJ1-1,TRBD1,TRBV27,TGTGCCAGCAGTTTATCTCAGGGGGGCACTGAAGCTTTCTTT,CASSLSQGGTEAFF
few,TRBJ1-4,NA,TRBV29-1,TGCAGCGTAGCGGGATTCAATGAAAAACTGTTTTTT,CSVAGFNEKLFF
NA,TRBJ2-5,NA,TRBV5-1,TGCGCCAGCAGCTTGGCCATGCGGTCCCAAGAGACCCAGTACTTC,CASSLAMRSQETQYF
NA,TRBJ2-1,TRBD2,TRBV5-1,TGCGCCAGCAGCCTTACGACTAGCGGGAGCTCCTACAATGAGCAGTTCTTC,CASSLTTSGSSYNEQFF
NA,TRBJ2-7,NA,TRBV5-1,TGCGCCAGCAGCTTGGCTTCGGACAGCTCTCAGCAGTACTTC,CASSLASDSSQQYF
NA,TRBJ1-3,NA,TRBV7-9,TGTGCCAGCAGTCCACCAATCGGGCAGGGCAGTGGAAACACCATATATTTT,CASSPPIGQGSGNTIYF